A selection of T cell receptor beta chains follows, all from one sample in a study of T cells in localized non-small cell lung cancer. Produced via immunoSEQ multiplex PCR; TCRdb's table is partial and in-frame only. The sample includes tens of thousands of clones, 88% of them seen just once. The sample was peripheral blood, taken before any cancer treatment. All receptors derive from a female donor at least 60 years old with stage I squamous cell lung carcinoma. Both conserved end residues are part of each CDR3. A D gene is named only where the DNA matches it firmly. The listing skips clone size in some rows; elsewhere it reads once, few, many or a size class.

CAWSSPGPGYNEQFF TGTGCCTGGAGTTCGCCGGGCCCCGGCTACAATGAGCAGTTCTTC - once TRBJ2-1 TRBV30
CASSLGQGRQPQHF TGTGCCAGCAGTCTCGGACAGGGTCGGCAGCCCCAGCATTTT TRBD1 few TRBJ1-5 TRBV6-6
CASSLALSGRAGEQYF TGTGCCAGCAGCTTAGCGCTTAGCGGGAGGGCTGGCGAGCAGTACTTC TRBD2 - TRBJ2-7 TRBV7-2
CASSLSASYEQYF TGCGCCAGCAGCTTGTCAGCCTCCTACGAGCAGTACTTC - - TRBJ2-7 TRBV5-1
CAWSVLPGGETQYF TGTGCCTGGAGTGTACTCCCGGGGGGGGAGACCCAGTACTTC TRBD2 - TRBJ2-5 TRBV30
CSVERRDSYEQYF TGCAGCGTTGAACGGCGGGACTCCTACGAGCAGTACTTC - - TRBJ2-7 TRBV29-1
CASSYSAHRERYGYTF TGTGCCAGCAGTTACTCCGCCCACAGGGAGAGGTATGGCTACACCTTC - - TRBJ1-2 TRBV6-5
CASSGRDRGLYEQYF TGTGCCAGCAGTGGCCGGGACAGGGGGCTCTACGAGCAGTACTTC TRBD1 - TRBJ2-7 TRBV6-5
CASKLQGPNEKLFF TGTGCCAGCAAACTACAGGGACCGAATGAAAAACTGTTTTTT - - TRBJ1-4 TRBV5-4
CASSYPGQGSYEQYF TGTGCCAGCAGTTATCCAGGACAGGGTAGTTACGAGCAGTACTTC TRBD1 once TRBJ2-7 TRBV6-5
CASSPPGLALSEQFF TGTGCCAGCTCACCACCGGGACTAGCATTAAGTGAGCAGTTCTTC TRBD2 - TRBJ2-1 TRBV18
CASSLERSGRAQETQYF TGTGCCAGCAGCTTGGAGCGTAGCGGGAGGGCCCAAGAGACCCAGTACTTC TRBD2 - TRBJ2-5 TRBV5-6
CASGHRDIYSNQPQHF TGTGCCAGCGGTCACAGGGACATTTATAGCAATCAGCCCCAGCATTTT - - TRBJ1-5 TRBV7-6
CTSSDSGLAGHFSYNEQFF TGTACCAGCAGCGATTCCGGACTAGCGGGACATTTCTCCTACAATGAGCAGTTCTTC TRBD2 - TRBJ2-1 TRBV7-9
CASTGLGGNTIYF TGTGCCAGCACCGGGTTAGGCGGAAACACCATATATTTT - - TRBJ1-3 TRBV2
CASSLDQAYEKLFF TGTGCCAGCAGCTTAGACCAGGCTTATGAAAAACTGTTTTTT - - TRBJ1-4 TRBV7-9
CASSSDRGIYNEQFF TGTGCCAGCAGCTCCGACAGGGGAATTTACAATGAGCAGTTCTTC TRBD1 - TRBJ2-1 TRBV7-9
CASSPGQGLNEKLFF TGTGCCAGCAGCCCCGGACAGGGCCTTAATGAAAAACTGTTTTTT TRBD1 - TRBJ1-4 TRBV9
CASSSTGEGEKLFF TGTGCCAGCAGCTCTACAGGAGAAGGGGAAAAACTGTTTTTT - - TRBJ1-4 TRBV7-9
CASSLSASGANVLTF TGTGCCAGCAGCTTATCGGCTTCTGGGGCCAACGTCCTGACTTTC - - TRBJ2-6 TRBV11-2
CASSPRTANQPQHF TGTGCCAGCAGTCCCAGGACAGCGAATCAGCCCCAGCATTTT - - TRBJ1-5 TRBV27
CASSGIKGPRVNQPQHF TGTGCCAGCAGTGGAATAAAGGGACCTAGGGTCAATCAGCCCCAGCATTTT - few TRBJ1-5 TRBV27
CASSSNRLARETQYF TGTGCCAGCAGTTCAAACCGACTAGCCAGGGAGACCCAGTACTTC TRBD2 - TRBJ2-5 TRBV27
CASSVDGFTYEQYF TGTGCCAGCAGCGTAGACGGGTTTACCTACGAGCAGTACTTC - - TRBJ2-7 TRBV9
CASSSGLAGSEQFF TGTGCCAGCAGCTCGGGACTAGCGGGTTCTGAGCAGTTCTTC TRBD2 once TRBJ2-1 TRBV7-8
CASSPPGQGAYEQYF TGTGCCAGCTCACCACCGGGACAGGGGGCCTACGAGCAGTACTTC TRBD1 - TRBJ2-7 TRBV18
CASSYRSDYEQYF TGTGCCAGCAGCTATCGTAGCGACTACGAGCAGTACTTC - - TRBJ2-7 TRBV7-6
CASSARDSPTYNEQFF TGTGCCAGCAGCGCCCGGGACAGCCCTACCTACAATGAGCAGTTCTTC TRBD1 - TRBJ2-1 TRBV7-3
CASSFQGAAYEQYF TGTGCCAGCAGCTTTCAGGGGGCGGCCTACGAGCAGTACTTC TRBD1 - TRBJ2-7 TRBV7-2
CASSSDRLNTEAFF TGTGCCAGCAGTTCCGACAGGCTGAACACTGAAGCTTTCTTT - - TRBJ1-1 TRBV7-6
CASSLAQHEQYF TGTGCCAGCAGCTTAGCTCAGCACGAGCAGTACTTC - - TRBJ2-7 TRBV7-9
CASRSSTGSYEQYF TGTGCCAGCAGATCCTCGACAGGGTCCTACGAGCAGTACTTC TRBD1 - TRBJ2-7 TRBV6-6
CASSPGGRGQETQYF TGTGCCAGCTCCCCAGGGGGCAGGGGGCAAGAGACCCAGTACTTC TRBD1 - TRBJ2-5 TRBV18
CASSSGTSGTYEQYF TGTGCCAGCAGTTCTGGGACTAGCGGGACCTACGAGCAGTACTTC TRBD2 - TRBJ2-7 TRBV28
CATSVQGRVGDEQFF TGTGCCACCAGCGTACAGGGAAGAGTTGGAGATGAGCAGTTCTTC - - TRBJ2-1 TRBV15
CASSTLAGGPSYQETQYF TGTGCCAGTAGTACCCTAGCGGGAGGCCCCTCGTACCAAGAGACCCAGTACTTC TRBD2 - TRBJ2-5 TRBV19
CASSLGRRDEQFF TGTGCCAGCAGCTTAGGCAGGAGGGATGAGCAGTTCTTC - - TRBJ2-1 TRBV7-2
CASSLGGGSRDEQYF TGTGCCAGCAGCTTAGGTGGCGGGAGTAGAGACGAGCAGTACTTC TRBD2 - TRBJ2-7 TRBV7-2
CASTREAGDYGYTF TGTGCCAGCACCAGGGAGGCAGGGGACTATGGCTACACCTTC - - TRBJ1-2 TRBV2
CASSVVGGAGELFF TGTGCCAGCAGCGTAGTGGGGGGTGCCGGGGAGCTGTTTTTT - few TRBJ2-2 TRBV9
CASSLAGARETQYF TGCGCCAGCAGTTTAGCGGGAGCCCGGGAGACCCAGTACTTC TRBD2 once TRBJ2-5 TRBV10-2
CASSPAGTGLYEQYF TGTGCCAGCTCCCCAGCAGGGACAGGGCTCTACGAGCAGTACTTC TRBD1 once TRBJ2-7 TRBV18
CASSNSGNTIYF TGTGCCAGCTCAAACTCTGGAAACACCATATATTTT - - TRBJ1-3 TRBV6-1
CASSPPDRADEKLFF TGTGCCAGCAGCCCCCCGGACAGGGCTGATGAAAAACTGTTTTTT TRBD1 - TRBJ1-4 TRBV4-2
CASAGQGHYEQYF TGTGCCAGCGCAGGGCAGGGCCACTACGAGCAGTACTTC - - TRBJ2-7 TRBV6-1
CASSPRGLGQLGELFF TGTGCCAGCAGCCCCAGGGGGTTAGGACAGTTGGGGGAGCTGTTTTTT TRBD1 few TRBJ2-2 TRBV9